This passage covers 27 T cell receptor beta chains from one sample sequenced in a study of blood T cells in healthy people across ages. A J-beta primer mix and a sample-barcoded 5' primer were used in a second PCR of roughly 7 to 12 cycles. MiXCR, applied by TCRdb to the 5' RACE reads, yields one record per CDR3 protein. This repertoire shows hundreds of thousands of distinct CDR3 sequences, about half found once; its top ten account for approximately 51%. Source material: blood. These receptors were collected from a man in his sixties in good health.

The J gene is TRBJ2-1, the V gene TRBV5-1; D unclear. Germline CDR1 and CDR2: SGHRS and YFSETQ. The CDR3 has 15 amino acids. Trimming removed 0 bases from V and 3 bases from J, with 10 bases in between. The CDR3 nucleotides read TGCGCCAGCAGCTTGGCCCCTGACATCTACAATGAGCAGTTCTTC. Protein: CASSLAPDIYNEQFF.

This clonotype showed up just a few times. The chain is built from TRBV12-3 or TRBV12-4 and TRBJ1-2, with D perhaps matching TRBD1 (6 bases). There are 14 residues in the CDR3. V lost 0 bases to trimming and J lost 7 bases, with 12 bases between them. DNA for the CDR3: TGTGCCAGCAGTTTAGCGCTCCAGGGGTCTGGCTACACCTTC. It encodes CASSLALQGSGYTF.

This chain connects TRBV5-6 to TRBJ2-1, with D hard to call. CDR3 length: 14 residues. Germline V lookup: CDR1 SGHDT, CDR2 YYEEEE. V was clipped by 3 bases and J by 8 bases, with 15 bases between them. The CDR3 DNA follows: TGTGCCAGCAGCTATACGGCGGTGCGCGATGAGCAGTTCTTC. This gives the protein CASSYTAVRDEQFF. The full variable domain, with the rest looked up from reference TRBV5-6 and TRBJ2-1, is DAGVTQSPTHLIKTRGQQVTLRCSPKSGHDTVSWYQQALGQGPQFIFQYYEEEERQRGNFPDRFSGHQFPNYSSELNVNALLLGDSALYLCASSYTAVRDEQFFGPGTRLTVL.

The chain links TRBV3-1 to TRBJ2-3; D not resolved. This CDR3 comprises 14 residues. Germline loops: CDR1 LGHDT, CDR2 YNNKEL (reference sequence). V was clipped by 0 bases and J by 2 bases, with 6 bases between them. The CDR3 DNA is TGTGCCAGCAGCCAAGACCCAATCACAGATACGCAGTATTTT. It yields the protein CASSQDPITDTQYF.

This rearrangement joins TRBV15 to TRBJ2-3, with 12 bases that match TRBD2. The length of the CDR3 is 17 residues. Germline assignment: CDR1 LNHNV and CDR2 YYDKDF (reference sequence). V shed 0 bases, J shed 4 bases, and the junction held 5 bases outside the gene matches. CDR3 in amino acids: CATSRDWASGRADTQYF. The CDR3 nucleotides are TGTGCCACCAGCAGAGATTGGGCTAGCGGGAGGGCAGATACGCAGTATTTT.

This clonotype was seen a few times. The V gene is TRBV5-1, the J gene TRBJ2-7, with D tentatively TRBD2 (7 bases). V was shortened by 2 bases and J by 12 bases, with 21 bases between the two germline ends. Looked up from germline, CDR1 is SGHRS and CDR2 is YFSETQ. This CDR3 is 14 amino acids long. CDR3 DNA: TGCGCCAGCAGCTTTGGACAGATTCGGGAGGTGAGGTACTTC. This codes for CASSFGQIREVRYF.

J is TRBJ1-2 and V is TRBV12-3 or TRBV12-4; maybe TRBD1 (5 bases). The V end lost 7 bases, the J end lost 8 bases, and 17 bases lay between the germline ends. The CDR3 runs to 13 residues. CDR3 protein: CASTPGQGWGYTF. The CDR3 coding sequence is TGTGCCAGCACCCCCGGCCAGGGTTGGGGCTACACCTTC.

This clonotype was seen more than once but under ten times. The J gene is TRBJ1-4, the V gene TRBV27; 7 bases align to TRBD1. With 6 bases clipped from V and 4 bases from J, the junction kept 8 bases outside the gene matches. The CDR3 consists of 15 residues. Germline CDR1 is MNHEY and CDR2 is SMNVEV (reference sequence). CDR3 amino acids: CASRPGQDFNEKLFF. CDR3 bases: TGTGCCAGCAGACCCGGACAGGACTTTAATGAAAAACTGTTTTTT.

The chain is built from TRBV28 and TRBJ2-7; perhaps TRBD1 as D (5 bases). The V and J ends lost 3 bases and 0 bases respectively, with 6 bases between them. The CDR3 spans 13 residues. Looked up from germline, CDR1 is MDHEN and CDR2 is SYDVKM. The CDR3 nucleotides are TGTGCCAGCAGTTTTGGGGCCTCCTACGAGCAGTACTTC. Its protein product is CASSFGASYEQYF.

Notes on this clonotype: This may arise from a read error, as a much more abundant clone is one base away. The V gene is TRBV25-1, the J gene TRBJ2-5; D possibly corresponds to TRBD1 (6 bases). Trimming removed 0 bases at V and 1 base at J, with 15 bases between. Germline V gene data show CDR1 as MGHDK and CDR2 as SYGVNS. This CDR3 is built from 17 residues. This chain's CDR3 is CASSEYGAGAVQETQYF. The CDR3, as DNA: TGTGCCAGCAGTGAATATGGCGCAGGGGCGGTCCAAGAGACCCAGTACTTC. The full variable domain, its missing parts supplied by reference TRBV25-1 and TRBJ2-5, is EADIYQTPRYLVIGTGKKITLECSQTMGHDKMYWYQQDPGMELHLIHYSYGVNSTEKGDLSSESTVSRIRTEHFPLTLESARPSHTSQYLCASSEYGAGAVQETQYFGPGTRLLVL.

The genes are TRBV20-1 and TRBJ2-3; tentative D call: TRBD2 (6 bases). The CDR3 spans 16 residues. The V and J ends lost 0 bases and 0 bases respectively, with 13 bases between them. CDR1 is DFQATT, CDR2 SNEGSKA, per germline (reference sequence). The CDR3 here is CSARDPGGKSTDTQYF. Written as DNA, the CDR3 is TGCAGTGCTAGAGATCCCGGCGGGAAAAGCACAGATACGCAGTATTTT.

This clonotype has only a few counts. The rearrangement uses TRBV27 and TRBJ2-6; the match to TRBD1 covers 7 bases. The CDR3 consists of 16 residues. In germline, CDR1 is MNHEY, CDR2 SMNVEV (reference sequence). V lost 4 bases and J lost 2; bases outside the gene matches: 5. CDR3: CASSSGQPAGANVLTF. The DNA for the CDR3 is TGTGCCAGCAGTTCGGGACAGCCGGCTGGGGCCAACGTCCTGACTTTC. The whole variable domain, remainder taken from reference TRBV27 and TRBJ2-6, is EAQVTQNPRYLITVTGKKLTVTCSQNMNHEYMSWYRQDPGLGLRQIYYSMNVEVTDKGDVPEGYKVSRKEKRNFPLILESPSPNQTSLYFCASSSGQPAGANVLTFGAGSRLTVL.

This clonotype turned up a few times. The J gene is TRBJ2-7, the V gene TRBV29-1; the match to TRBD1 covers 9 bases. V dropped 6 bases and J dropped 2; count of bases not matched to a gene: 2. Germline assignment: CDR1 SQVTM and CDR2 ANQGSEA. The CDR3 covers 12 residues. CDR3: CSVRQGAYEQYF. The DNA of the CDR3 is TGCAGCGTCCGACAGGGGGCCTACGAGCAGTACTTC.

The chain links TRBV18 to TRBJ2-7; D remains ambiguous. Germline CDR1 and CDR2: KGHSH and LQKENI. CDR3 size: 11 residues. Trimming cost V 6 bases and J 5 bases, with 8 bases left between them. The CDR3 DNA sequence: TGTGCCAGCTCTCAGGCGGACGAGCAGTACTTC. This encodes CASSQADEQYF.

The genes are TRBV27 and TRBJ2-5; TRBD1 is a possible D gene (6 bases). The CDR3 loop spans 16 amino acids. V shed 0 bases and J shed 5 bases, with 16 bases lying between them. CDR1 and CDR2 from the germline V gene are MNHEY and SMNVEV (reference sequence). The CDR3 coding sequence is TGTGCCAGCAGTTTATCGCCCACAGGGATGGTGGAGACCCAGTACTTC. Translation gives CASSLSPTGMVETQYF.

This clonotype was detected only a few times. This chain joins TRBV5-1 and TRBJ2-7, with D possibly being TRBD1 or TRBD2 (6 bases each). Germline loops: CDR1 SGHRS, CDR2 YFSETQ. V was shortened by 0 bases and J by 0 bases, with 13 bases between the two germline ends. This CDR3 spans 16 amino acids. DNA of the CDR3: TGCGCCAGCAGCTTGGGACACAGGGACTCCTCCTACGAGCAGTACTTC. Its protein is CASSLGHRDSSYEQYF.

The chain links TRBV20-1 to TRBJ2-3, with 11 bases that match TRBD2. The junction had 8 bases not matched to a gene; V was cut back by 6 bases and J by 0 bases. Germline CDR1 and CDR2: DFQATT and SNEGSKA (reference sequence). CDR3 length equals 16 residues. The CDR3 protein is CSAPLAGAGSTDTQYF. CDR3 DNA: TGCAGTGCGCCACTAGCGGGAGCGGGAAGCACAGATACGCAGTATTTT.

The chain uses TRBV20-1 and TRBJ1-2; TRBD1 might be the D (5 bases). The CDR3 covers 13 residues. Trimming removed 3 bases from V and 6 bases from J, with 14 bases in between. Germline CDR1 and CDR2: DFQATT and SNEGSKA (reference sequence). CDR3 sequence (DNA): TGCAGTGCTAGTGTCCAGGGAAAGGATGGCTACACCTTC. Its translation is CSASVQGKDGYTF.

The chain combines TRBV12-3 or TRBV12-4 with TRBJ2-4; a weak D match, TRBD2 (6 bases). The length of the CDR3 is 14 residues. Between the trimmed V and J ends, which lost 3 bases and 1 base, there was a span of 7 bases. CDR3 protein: CASSFRGAKNIQYF. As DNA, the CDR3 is TGTGCCAGCAGTTTTCGGGGGGCCAAAAACATTCAGTACTTC.

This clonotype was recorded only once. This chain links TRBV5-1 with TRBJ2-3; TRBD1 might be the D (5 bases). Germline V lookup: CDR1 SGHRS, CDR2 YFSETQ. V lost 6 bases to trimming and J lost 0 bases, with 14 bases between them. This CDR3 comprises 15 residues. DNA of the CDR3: TGCGCCAGCACCAGGGATCAGGCCAGCACAGATACGCAGTATTTT. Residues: CASTRDQASTDTQYF.

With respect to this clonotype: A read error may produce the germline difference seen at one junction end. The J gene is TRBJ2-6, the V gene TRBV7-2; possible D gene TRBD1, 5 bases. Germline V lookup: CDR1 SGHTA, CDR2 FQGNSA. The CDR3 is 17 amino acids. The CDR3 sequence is CASSFGNHHSGANVQTF. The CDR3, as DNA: TGTGCCAGCAGCTTCGGAAACCACCACTCTGGGGCCAACGTCCAGACTTTC. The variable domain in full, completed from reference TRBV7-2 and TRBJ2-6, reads GAGVSQSPSNKVTEKGKDVELRCDPISGHTALYWYRQSLGQGLEFLIYFQGNSAPDKSGLPSDRFSAERTGGSVSTLTIQRTQQEDSAVYLCASSFGNHHSGANVQTFGAGSRLTVL.

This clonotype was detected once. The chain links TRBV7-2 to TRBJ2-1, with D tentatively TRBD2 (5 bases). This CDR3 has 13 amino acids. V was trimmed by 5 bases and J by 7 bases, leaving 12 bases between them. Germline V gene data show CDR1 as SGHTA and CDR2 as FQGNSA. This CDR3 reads CASSPFSGNEQFF. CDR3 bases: TGTGCCAGCAGCCCATTTTCGGGGAATGAGCAGTTCTTC.

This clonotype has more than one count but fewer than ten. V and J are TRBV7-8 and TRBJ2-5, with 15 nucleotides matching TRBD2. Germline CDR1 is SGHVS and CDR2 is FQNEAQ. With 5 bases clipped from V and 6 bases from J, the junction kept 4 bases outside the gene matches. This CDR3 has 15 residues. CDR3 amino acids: CASSTGLAGGKTQYF. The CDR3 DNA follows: TGTGCCAGCAGCACGGGACTAGCGGGAGGAAAGACCCAGTACTTC. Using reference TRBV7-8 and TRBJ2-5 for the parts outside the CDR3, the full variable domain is GAGVSQSPRYKVAKRGQDVALRCDPISGHVSLFWYQQALGQGPEFLTYFQNEAQLDKSGLPSDRFFAERPEGSVSTLKIQRTQQEDSAVYLCASSTGLAGGKTQYFGPGTRLLVL.

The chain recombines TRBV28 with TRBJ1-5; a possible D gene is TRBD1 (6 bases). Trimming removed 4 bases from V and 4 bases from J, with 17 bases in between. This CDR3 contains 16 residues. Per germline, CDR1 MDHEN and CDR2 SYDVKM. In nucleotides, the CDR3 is TGTGCCAGCAGTTCGTATTACAGGGTTGGAAATCAGCCCCAGCATTTT. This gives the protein CASSSYYRVGNQPQHF.

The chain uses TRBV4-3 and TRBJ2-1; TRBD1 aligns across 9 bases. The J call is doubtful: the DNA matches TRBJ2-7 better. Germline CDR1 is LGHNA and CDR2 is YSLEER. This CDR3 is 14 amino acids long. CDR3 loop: CASRHRQGEGEQYF. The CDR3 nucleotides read TGCGCCAGCAGGCACAGACAGGGGGAGGGGGAGCAGTACTTC.

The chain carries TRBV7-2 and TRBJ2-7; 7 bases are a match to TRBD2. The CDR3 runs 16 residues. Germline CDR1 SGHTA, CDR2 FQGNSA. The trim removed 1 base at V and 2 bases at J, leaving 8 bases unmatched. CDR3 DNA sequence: TGTGCCAGCAGCTTAGATAGAGCGGGACGAACCTACGAGCAGTACTTC. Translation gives CASSLDRAGRTYEQYF.

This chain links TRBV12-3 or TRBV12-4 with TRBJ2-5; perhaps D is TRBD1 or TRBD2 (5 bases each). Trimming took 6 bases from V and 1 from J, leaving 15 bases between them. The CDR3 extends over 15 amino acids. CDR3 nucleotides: TGTGCCAGCAGGTTGGGGGACGGATCCCAAGAGACCCAGTACTTC. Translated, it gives CASRLGDGSQETQYF.